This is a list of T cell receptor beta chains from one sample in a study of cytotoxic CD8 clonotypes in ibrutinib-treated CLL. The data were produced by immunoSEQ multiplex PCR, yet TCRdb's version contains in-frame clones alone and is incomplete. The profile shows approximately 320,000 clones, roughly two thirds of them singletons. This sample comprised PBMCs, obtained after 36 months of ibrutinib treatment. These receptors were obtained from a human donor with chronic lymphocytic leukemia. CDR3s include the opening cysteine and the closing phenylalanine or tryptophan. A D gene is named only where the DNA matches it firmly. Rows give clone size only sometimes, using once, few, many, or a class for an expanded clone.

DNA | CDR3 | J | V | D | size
TGTGCCAGCAGCGTAGGGGAGAACACCGGGGAGCTGTTTTTT | CASSVGENTGELFF | TRBJ2-2 | TRBV9 | NA | NA
TGCAGTGCTAGCTATGAGCAGTTCTTC | CSASYEQFF | TRBJ2-1 | TRBV20-1 | NA | NA
TGCGCCAGCAGCTCCTCGATGAACACTGAAGCTTTCTTT | CASSSSMNTEAFF | TRBJ1-1 | TRBV5-1 | NA | NA
TGTGCCATCAGCCGCTGGTCGGCCCCCCACACCGGGGAGCTGTTTTTT | CAISRWSAPHTGELFF | TRBJ2-2 | TRBV10-3 | NA | once
TGTGCCAGCCGGGACTACTCCTACGAGCAGTACTTC | CASRDYSYEQYF | TRBJ2-7 | TRBV21-1 | NA | NA
TGTGCCAGCAGCAGATGGGACAGGGCCTACACTGAAGCTTTCTTT | CASSRWDRAYTEAFF | TRBJ1-1 | TRBV7-9 | TRBD1 | NA
TGTGCCAGCACTCCGCCGGGGAATGAAAAACTGTTTTTT | CASTPPGNEKLFF | TRBJ1-4 | TRBV28 | NA | NA
TGTGCCACCGCACAAATCGATAGCAATCAGCCCCAGCATTTT | CATAQIDSNQPQHF | TRBJ1-5 | TRBV28 | NA | few
TGTGCCAGCAGTTTATGGACAGGGAAGACGTCCTACGAGCAGTACTTC | CASSLWTGKTSYEQYF | TRBJ2-7 | TRBV28 | TRBD1 | NA
TGTGCCAGCATCAACGCTGACAGGGAGCTTCTTACCTTC | CASINADRELLTF | TRBJ1-2 | TRBV7-9 | TRBD1 | few
TGTGCCAGCAGTTTTGGTGGGAGTCGCTACGAGCAGTACTTC | CASSFGGSRYEQYF | TRBJ2-7 | TRBV27 | NA | NA
TGTGCCAGCAGCTTCTCCGGGACAGGGAGGTACGAGCAGTACTTC | CASSFSGTGRYEQYF | TRBJ2-7 | TRBV5-4 | TRBD1 | NA
TGCGCCAGCAGCTTGTTCCGGGCAGTTAACATGAACACTGAAGCTTTCTTT | CASSLFRAVNMNTEAFF | TRBJ1-1 | TRBV5-1 | NA | NA
TGCAGCGTTGAAGCCAAGGGCTACGAGCAGTACTTC | CSVEAKGYEQYF | TRBJ2-7 | TRBV29-1 | NA | NA
TGTGCCAGCAGCTGGTCAGGGGGCCGCACAGATACGCAGTATTTT | CASSWSGGRTDTQYF | TRBJ2-3 | TRBV7-9 | TRBD1 | NA
TGCGCCAGCAGCCAGACAAACACCCCAGGAGGGGTCTATGGCTACACCTTC | CASSQTNTPGGVYGYTF | TRBJ1-2 | TRBV4-1 | NA | NA
TGTGCCAGCAGTTTCGGTTGGTCGGGCACCGGGGAGCTGTTTTTT | CASSFGWSGTGELFF | TRBJ2-2 | TRBV27 | NA | NA
TGTGCCAGCAGCGCCCTAGGGGCTCCCCTGAAGGGCTACACCTTC | CASSALGAPLKGYTF | TRBJ1-2 | TRBV9 | NA | once
TGCAGCGTCCACGGGGGTAGCACAGATACGCAGTATTTT | CSVHGGSTDTQYF | TRBJ2-3 | TRBV29-1 | NA | NA
TGTGCCTGCCATGTTCGGACTAGTGGGGAGACCCAGTACTTC | CACHVRTSGETQYF | TRBJ2-5 | TRBV2 | TRBD2 | NA
TGTGCCAGCAGCTTGCCAGGACTTGGCTACACCTTC | CASSLPGLGYTF | TRBJ1-2 | TRBV5-6 | NA | once
TGCAGCGTGGGGACAGGGCCGTCAGATACGCAGTATTTT | CSVGTGPSDTQYF | TRBJ2-3 | TRBV29-1 | TRBD1 | NA
TGTGCCAGCACGGCCTCTCCTGCCTCCTACGAGCAGTACTTC | CASTASPASYEQYF | TRBJ2-7 | TRBV2 | NA | NA
TGTGCTAGTGGTCTCGGACACAATCAGCCCCAGCATTTT | CASGLGHNQPQHF | TRBJ1-5 | TRBV12-5 | NA | few
TGTGCCAGTAGACAAGGGGGGGTTGGCTATGGCTACACCTTC | CASRQGGVGYGYTF | TRBJ1-2 | TRBV19 | NA | NA
TGTGCCACCAGCAGAGATTTAGCAGGGGTTGCCGCCGAGCAGTACTTC | CATSRDLAGVAAEQYF | TRBJ2-7 | TRBV15 | NA | NA
TGCGCCAGCAGCAGGGACAGGGGATCGTATGGCTACACCTTC | CASSRDRGSYGYTF | TRBJ1-2 | TRBV4-1 | TRBD1 | NA